This entry lists 10 T cell receptor beta chains sequenced from one sample in a study of identifying expanded T cells in peripheral blood. Data came from immunoSEQ multiplex PCR; TCRdb stores just in-frame clones and leaves some out. The sample consists of some 96,000 clones, approximately 88% of them appearing once. The sequencing input was blood. Every receptor here comes from a person aged 18 to 75 in good health.

This clone was counted a single time. The V call is TRBV5-4, the J call TRBJ2-1; 14 bases are a match to TRBD2. This CDR3 is 16 amino acids long. The junction had 8 bases not matched to a gene; V was cut back by 0 bases and J by 12 bases. CDR1 is SGHNT and CDR2 is YYREEE in the germline V gene (reference sequence). Written as DNA, the CDR3 is TGTGCCAGCAGCTTGGCGTCGACTAGCGGGGGGGCCGGGCAGTTCTTC. It specifies CASSLASTSGGAGQFF.

The V call is TRBV5-1, the J call TRBJ2-3; 8 bases align to TRBD2. This CDR3 has 16 residues. The germline CDR1 and CDR2 sequences are SGHRS and YFSETQ. V was pared by 2 bases and J by 4 bases, with 9 bases of the junction left unmatched. Written as DNA, the CDR3 is TGCGCCAGCAGCTTCTACGGGACTAGTCGCCCAGATACGCAGTATTTT. This gives the protein CASSFYGTSRPDTQYF.

This sequence joins TRBV6-1 and TRBJ2-7, with D maybe TRBD1 (5 bases). Germline V gene data show CDR1 as MNHNS and CDR2 as SASEGT. The CDR3 length is 14 residues. V lost 2 bases to trimming and J lost 0 bases, with 8 bases between them. CDR3 DNA sequence: TGTGCCAGCAGTGAACGACAGAGCTCCTACGAGCAGTACTTC. It is translated as CASSERQSSYEQYF.

This clone appeared once. Written as DNA, the CDR3 is TGCGCCAGCAGCCCTACCCCCCCTCTCCCCTTATCTTACACCTTC. As protein: CASSPTPPLPLSYTF. V is TRBV5-1 and J is TRBJ1-2; D ambiguous. Germline V gene sequence: CDR1 SGHRS, CDR2 YFSETQ. The V end was cut by 4 bases, the J end by 11 bases, with 24 bases between. The CDR3 length is 15 residues.

This chain joins TRBV7-9 and TRBJ1-4, with a weak D call TRBD1 (5 bases). This CDR3 contains 16 residues. Looked up from germline, CDR1 is SEHNR and CDR2 is FQNEAQ (reference sequence). V was clipped by 5 bases and J by 6 bases, with 19 bases between them. Here the CDR3 DNA reads TGTGCCAGCAGCCACCCCCGTTTGACAGAGGATGAAAAACTGTTTTTT. Its protein is CASSHPRLTEDEKLFF.

The rearrangement joins TRBV6-5 to TRBJ1-2; D gene ambiguous. The length of the CDR3 is 14 residues. The germline CDR1 and CDR2 sequences are MNHEY and SVGAGI. V was shortened by 1 base and J by 6 bases, with 12 bases between the two germline ends. CDR3 DNA: TGTGCCAGCAGTTACTGGGCAGAGCCTGATGGCTACACCTTC. Translating it yields CASSYWAEPDGYTF.

For this clone: A junction boundary mismatches the germline segment, possibly from a read error. J is TRBJ2-5 and V is TRBV7-7; 8 bases fit TRBD1. The CDR3 extends over 16 amino acids. Germline loops: CDR1 SSHAT, CDR2 FNYEAQ (reference sequence). CDR3 sequence: CASSSRPGTGQGTQYF. The CDR3 coding sequence is TGTGCCAGCAGCTCTCGACCCGGGACAGGTCAAGGGACCCAGTACTTC.

The chain uses TRBV10-3 and TRBJ2-6, with TRBD1 matching 9 bases. Losses at the gene ends were 6 bases for V and 4 bases for J; bases not matched to a gene: 13. Per the germline V gene, CDR1 is ENHRY and CDR2 is SYGVKD. The CDR3 totals 18 residues. CDR3 nucleotide sequence: TGTGCCATCAGCCACCAAGGGACAGGGAGTGGCGGGGCCAACGTCCTGACTTTC. This translates into CAISHQGTGSGGANVLTF.

The chain recombines TRBV29-1 with TRBJ1-5; 7 positions match TRBD1. The V segment lost 6 bases and the J segment 3 bases; nucleotides outside the gene matches: 2. The CDR3 loop spans 12 amino acids. The germline V gene encodes CDR1 SQVTM and CDR2 ANQGSEA. The CDR3 spells CSVGQPNQPQHF. The CDR3 DNA reads TGCAGCGTGGGACAGCCCAATCAGCCCCAGCATTTT. Complete variable domain (other parts from reference TRBV29-1 and TRBJ1-5): SAVISQKPSRDICQRGTSLTIQCQVDSQVTMMFWYRQQPGQSLTLIATANQGSEATYESGFVIDKFPISRPNLTFSTLTVSNMSPEDSSIYLCSVGQPNQPQHFGDGTRLSIL.

The genes are TRBV11-2 and TRBJ1-6; D is unclear. V was pared by 5 bases and J by 9 bases, with 17 bases between. The CDR3 is made up of 15 amino acids. Germline V gene sequence: CDR1 SGHAT, CDR2 FQNNGV. The CDR3 reads CASSPGPVNGSPLHF. CDR3 DNA sequence: TGTGCCAGCAGCCCTGGACCCGTGAATGGTTCACCCCTCCACTTT.